This entry lists 26 T cell receptor beta chains sequenced from one sample in a study of chemoradiotherapy in HPV16-positive cancers. Generated by immunoSEQ multiplex PCR, the TCRdb table keeps only in-frame clones and is missing some. The table has about 7,800 clones, just over 75% seen once. Sampling was conducted from a patient who underwent chemoradiotherapy. The receptors were gathered from a human donor with HPV-associated anogenital cancer.

The chain combines TRBV5-4 with TRBJ2-1, with D perhaps given as TRBD1 or TRBD2 (5 bases each). With 0 bases removed from V and 3 bases from J, the gap between germline ends came to 7 bases. There are 14 residues in the CDR3. Germline lookup yields CDR1 SGHNT and CDR2 YYREEE (reference sequence). As DNA, the CDR3 is TGTGCCAGCAGCTTGGGGGGACGCTACAATGAGCAGTTCTTC. Translating it yields CASSLGGRYNEQFF.

The V gene is TRBV29-1, the J gene TRBJ2-1; TRBD2 matches at 14 bases. The CDR3 totals 15 residues. V was clipped by 6 bases and J by 8 bases; unmatched bases: 9. Germline CDR1 is SQVTM and CDR2 is ANQGSEA. CDR3 bases: TGCAGCGTGGACCCCGGGACTAGCGGGAGCGATGAGCAGTTCTTC. Protein: CSVDPGTSGSDEQFF.

V usage is TRBV19 and J usage is TRBJ2-1, with 10 bases lining up with TRBD1. The length of the CDR3 is 14 residues. V dropped 3 bases and J dropped 8; count of bases not matched to a gene: 4. The germline CDR1 and CDR2 sequences are LNHDA and SQIVND (reference sequence). The CDR3 nucleotides are TGTGCCAGTAGTATGGGACAGGGGAGGGATGAGCAGTTCTTC. It is translated as CASSMGQGRDEQFF.

The J gene is TRBJ2-1, the V gene TRBV28, with D possibly TRBD1 on 6 matching bases. V was pared by 3 bases and J by 1 base, with 10 bases between. Per germline, CDR1 MDHEN and CDR2 SYDVKM. The CDR3 is 15 amino acids. CDR3 in amino acids: CASSLGDISYNEQFF. As DNA, the CDR3 is TGTGCCAGCAGTTTGGGGGACATTTCCTACAATGAGCAGTTCTTC.

This clone was counted a few times. The V and J genes are TRBV4-2 and TRBJ2-5; 7 bases line up with TRBD1. The CDR3 length is 16 residues. Germline V gene lookup returns CDR1 LGHNA and CDR2 YNFKEQ. V shed 1 base, J shed 2 bases, and the junction held 7 bases outside the gene matches. The DNA for the CDR3 is TGTGCCAGCAGCCAAGGGCAGGGACAGTCACAAGAGACCCAGTACTTC. As protein: CASSQGQGQSQETQYF.

The chain joins TRBV29-1 to TRBJ1-1; the D is unclear. Trimming left V 7 bases short and J 1 base short, with 13 bases between. The CDR3 extends over 13 amino acids. Germline loops: CDR1 SQVTM, CDR2 ANQGSEA. CDR3 in DNA: TGCAGCGACGTGGGCCCAACGAACACTGAAGCTTTCTTT. Amino acids: CSDVGPTNTEAFF.

This rearrangement joins TRBV18 to TRBJ2-4; tentative D call: TRBD2 (5 bases). Germline V gene lookup returns CDR1 KGHSH and CDR2 LQKENI. V lost 3 bases to trimming and J lost 9 bases, with 12 bases between them. The CDR3 covers 13 residues. CDR3 DNA sequence: TGTGCCAGCTCACCGGGATCGGGGTTCATTCAGTACTTC. Encoded protein: CASSPGSGFIQYF.

The rearrangement links TRBV30 to TRBJ2-2, with TRBD1 matching over 10 bases. J gave up 3 bases and V 8 bases, and 0 bases lay outside the gene matches. Germline CDR1 GTSNPN, CDR2 SVGIG (reference sequence). The CDR3 consists of 12 residues. This chain's CDR3 is CAGTGDTGELFF. The CDR3 coding sequence is TGTGCCGGGACAGGGGACACCGGGGAGCTGTTTTTT.

V gene TRBV4-2 combines with J gene TRBJ2-1, with TRBD2 identical over 9 bases. V was clipped by 4 bases and J by 9 bases; unmatched bases: 16. CDR1 and CDR2 (germline): LGHNA, YNFKEQ. This CDR3 spans 17 amino acids. CDR3 protein: CASSLQEVAGDSAEQFF. CDR3 coding DNA: TGTGCCAGCAGCCTCCAAGAAGTAGCGGGAGATTCGGCTGAGCAGTTCTTC.

V and J are TRBV29-1 and TRBJ1-2; D is ambiguous. The V and J ends lost 1 base and 4 bases respectively, with 10 bases between them. CDR3 length equals 13 residues. Germline-derived CDR1 and CDR2 are SQVTM and ANQGSEA. CDR3 sequence (DNA): TGCAGCGTTGAAGGAGGGTATTCCTATGGCTACACCTTC. Residues: CSVEGGYSYGYTF.

This chain connects TRBV28 to TRBJ1-1; D is unclear. The CDR3 totals 10 residues. Per germline, CDR1 MDHEN and CDR2 SYDVKM. Between the trimmed V and J ends, which lost 9 bases and 10 bases, there was a span of 12 bases. The CDR3 is CASSAGRAFF. Here the CDR3 DNA reads TGTGCCAGTAGTGCCGGGAGAGCTTTCTTT.

The chain links TRBV7-9 to TRBJ2-3, with a tentative D call TRBD2 (5 bases). V was clipped by 7 bases and J by 2 bases, with 16 bases between them. Looked up from germline, CDR1 is SEHNR and CDR2 is FQNEAQ (reference sequence). The CDR3 consists of 15 residues. The CDR3 region has the DNA TGTGCCAGCAACAAGGACTGGCGGTACACAGATACGCAGTATTTT. Translating gives CASNKDWRYTDTQYF.

The chain is built from TRBV29-1 and TRBJ1-1, with TRBD1 matching over 12 bases. The ends lost 3 bases at V and 4 bases at J; junction bases unmatched: 6. Germline V lookup: CDR1 SQVTM, CDR2 ANQGSEA. The CDR3 runs to 15 residues. The DNA for the CDR3 is TGCAGCGTTGAGGGGACAGGGGGCGGGGGCACTGAAGCTTTCTTT. This translates into CSVEGTGGGGTEAFF.

The chain combines TRBV23-1 with TRBJ1-4, with D unclear. TRBV23-1 is designated an ORF whose function remains uncertain. V was shortened by 6 bases and J by 5 bases, with 10 bases between the two germline ends. This CDR3 comprises 13 residues. The CDR3 reads CASREIENEKLFF. The DNA for the CDR3 is TGCGCCAGCAGGGAGATAGAGAATGAAAAACTGTTTTTT.

The chain employs TRBV27 and TRBJ1-5; no firm D call. Trimming cost V 0 bases and J 5 bases, with 11 bases left between them. The CDR3 runs to 15 residues. Germline V CDR1 and CDR2: MNHEY, SMNVEV (reference sequence). The CDR3 coding sequence is TGTGCCAGCAGTTTATCGAGGGAGGCCTATCAGCCCCAGCATTTT. Translated: CASSLSREAYQPQHF.

The genes are TRBV5-1 and TRBJ2-3; the match to TRBD2 covers 10 bases. The junction had 5 bases not matched to a gene; V was cut back by 0 bases and J by 4 bases. The V gene's germline CDR1 is SGHRS and CDR2 YFSETQ. This CDR3 contains 16 residues. The CDR3 sequence is CASSLGAGGPADTQYF. The CDR3 region has the DNA TGCGCCAGCAGCTTGGGAGCGGGGGGGCCAGCAGATACGCAGTATTTT.

The CDR3 here is CASSTRVFLYEQYF. The CDR3 coding sequence is TGTGCCAGTAGTACCAGGGTATTCCTCTACGAGCAGTACTTC. V gene TRBV19 combines with J gene TRBJ2-7; D perhaps matches TRBD1 (5 bases). Germline assignment: CDR1 LNHDA and CDR2 SQIVND (reference sequence). The V end lost 4 bases, the J end lost 3 bases, and 13 bases lay between the germline ends. The CDR3 loop spans 14 amino acids.

This clone was picked up a small number of times. The chain carries TRBV7-7 and TRBJ2-6; D is undetermined. The V end lost 4 bases, the J end lost 0 bases, and 10 bases lay between the germline ends. CDR1 SSHAT and CDR2 FNYEAQ come from the germline V gene (reference sequence). CDR3 length: 16 amino acids. DNA of the CDR3: TGTGCCAGCAGCTCCGGACCGGACTCTGGGGCCAACGTCCTGACTTTC. Translated, it gives CASSSGPDSGANVLTF. The whole variable domain, filled in from reference TRBV7-7 and TRBJ2-6, reads GAGVSQSPRYKVTKRGQDVTLRCDPISSHATLYWYQQALGQGPEFLTYFNYEAQPDKSGLPSDRFSAERPEGSISTLTIQRTEQRDSAMYRCASSSGPDSGANVLTFGAGSRLTVL.

The rearrangement links TRBV28 to TRBJ1-2, with D possibly TRBD1 on 6 matching bases. CDR3 size: 13 residues. V was pared by 6 bases and J by 4 bases, with 12 bases between. In germline, CDR1 is MDHEN, CDR2 SYDVKM. Written as DNA, the CDR3 is TGTGCCAGCAGCCCTCGGGACATCTATGGCTACACCTTC. Residues: CASSPRDIYGYTF.

The rearrangement links TRBV19 to TRBJ2-7; 9 bases are a match to TRBD2. The CDR3 extends over 15 amino acids. Unmatched junction bases numbered 11, after V lost 5 bases and J lost 6 bases. Germline V gene data show CDR1 as LNHDA and CDR2 as SQIVND (reference sequence). This CDR3 is CASSFNNGAGGEQYF. The DNA of the CDR3 is TGTGCCAGTAGTTTCAACAACGGAGCGGGGGGCGAGCAGTACTTC.

Turning to this clone: An end of the junction differs from the germline gene, which may be a read error. The chain couples TRBV7-7 to TRBJ1-1; 7 bases map to TRBD1. Germline values: CDR1 SSHAT, CDR2 FNYEAQ (reference sequence). The CDR3 loop spans 13 amino acids. The CDR3 reads CASSHDRDSEAFF. The DNA of the CDR3 is TGTGCTAGCAGCCACGACAGGGACTCGGAAGCTTTCTTT.

The chain links TRBV27 to TRBJ2-7, with TRBD1 as a possible D gene (6 bases). CDR1 is MNHEY and CDR2 is SMNVEV in the germline V gene (reference sequence). The V gene lost 3 bases and the J gene lost 6 bases, with 9 bases spanning the gap. This CDR3 region has 12 residues. The CDR3 DNA is TGTGCCAGCAGTTTCTCCAGGGGCGAGCAGTACTTC. This translates into CASSFSRGEQYF.

V is TRBV7-2 and J is TRBJ2-3; 9 nucleotides agree with TRBD2. The germline V gene encodes CDR1 SGHTA and CDR2 FQGNSA. V lost 5 bases, J lost 5 bases, and 14 bases stayed unmatched. The CDR3 sequence is 17 residues long. The CDR3: CASSPSLIAGARDTQYF. Here the CDR3 DNA reads TGTGCCAGCAGCCCCTCCCTGATAGCGGGGGCTAGAGATACGCAGTATTTT.

The rearrangement links TRBV9 to TRBJ1-2; TRBD1 aligns across 8 bases. This CDR3 has 14 amino acids. Germline values: CDR1 SGDLS, CDR2 YYNGEE. V shed 4 bases and J 9 bases; nucleotides not matched to a gene: 11. This chain's CDR3 is CASSTTGAAPSYTF. The DNA of the CDR3 is TGTGCCAGCAGCACGACAGGGGCGGCTCCTAGCTACACCTTC.

The chain carries TRBV7-6 and TRBJ1-5; a weak D match, TRBD1 (5 bases). V was shortened by 2 bases and J by 1 base, with 9 bases between the two germline ends. This CDR3 is built from 15 residues. Per the germline V gene, CDR1 is SGHVS and CDR2 is FNYEAQ. The CDR3 spells CASSLTEGSNQPQHF. CDR3 nucleotides: TGTGCCAGCAGCTTAACGGAGGGGAGCAATCAGCCCCAGCATTTT.

The V and J genes are TRBV5-1 and TRBJ1-2; possibly TRBD1 for D (5 bases). The CDR3 has 18 residues. Trimming took 0 bases from V and 4 from J, leaving 22 bases between them. Germline V gives CDR1 SGHRS, CDR2 YFSETQ. In nucleotides, the CDR3 is TGCGCCAGCAGCTTGGGGGTCGTTGGGGGAGCTCGCGGCTATGGCTACACCTTC. It encodes CASSLGVVGGARGYGYTF.